These 17 T cell receptor beta chains came from one sample sequenced in a study of T cell responses to AZD1222 COVID-19 vaccine (dated by TCRdb to the early 2020s). Libraries were constructed by the immunoSEQ multiplex PCR assay. TCRdb stores this immuneACCESS table with in-frame sequences only. Part of the clones is absent; in the studies checked, under half of the shortfall reflects unresolved V genes, and no reason is known for the rest. This sample comprises 85,000 to 120,000 clones, about 86% of them detected only once. More than 4.5% of the sample rests with the top ten. The sample's time point label, in plain terms: baseline before first vaccination. This specimen was peripheral blood, taken on day 0 of AZD1222 vaccination. Receptor source: an adult in good health.

The rearrangement links TRBV7-3 to TRBJ2-3; 8 bases match TRBD2. The germline CDR1 and CDR2 sequences are SGHTA and FQGTGA. The CDR3 sequence is 13 residues long. Trimming at V came to 2 bases and at J to 8 bases, leaving 3 bases not matched to a gene. The CDR3 region is CASSLGGGFTQYF. In DNA form, the CDR3 reads TGTGCCAGCAGCTTAGGCGGGGGGTTTACGCAGTATTTT. The full variable domain, completed using reference TRBV7-3 and TRBJ2-3, is GAGVSQTPSNKVTEKGKYVELRCDPISGHTALYWYRQSLGQGPEFLIYFQGTGAADDSGLPNDRFFAVRPEGSVSTLKIQRTERGDSAVYLCASSLGGGFTQYFGPGTRLTVL.

This sequence joins TRBV4-2 and TRBJ1-2; 7 positions agree with TRBD1. The J segment lost 0 bases and the V segment lost 0 bases, leaving 7 bases of the junction unmatched. This CDR3 is 17 amino acids long. Per germline, CDR1 LGHNA and CDR2 YNFKEQ. In nucleotides, the CDR3 is TGTGCCAGCAGCCAAGATACCGACAGGGAAGCTAACTATGGCTACACCTTC. Translation gives CASSQDTDREANYGYTF.

The chain uses TRBV5-1 and TRBJ1-1; the D gene is possibly TRBD1 (6 bases). V was shortened by 2 bases and J by 5 bases, with 13 bases between the two germline ends. Per germline, CDR1 SGHRS and CDR2 YFSETQ. The CDR3 contains 14 residues. The CDR3 DNA reads TGCGCCAGCAGCTTCTACAGGGAGGGAACTGAAGCTTTCTTT. Translating gives CASSFYREGTEAFF.

This clone has a handful of counts. This chain connects TRBV6-2 or TRBV6-3 to TRBJ2-5; the D is unclear. The CDR3 totals 12 residues. V lost 4 bases and J lost 5, with 8 bases in between. Germline V CDR1 and CDR2: MNHEY, SVGEGT. This CDR3 reads CASSSSPETQYF. CDR3 sequence (DNA): TGTGCCAGCAGTTCAAGTCCGGAGACCCAGTACTTC.

This chain links TRBV5-1 with TRBJ2-7; TRBD1 aligns across 8 bases. Losses at the gene ends were 4 bases for V and 2 bases for J; bases not matched to a gene: 5. The CDR3 contains 14 residues. Germline CDR1 reads SGHRS; CDR2 reads YFSETQ. The CDR3 spells CASSLQGVPYEQYF. The CDR3 nucleotides are TGCGCCAGCAGCCTACAGGGGGTCCCCTACGAGCAGTACTTC.

The chain uses TRBV5-1 and TRBJ2-2; the D gene is possibly TRBD1 (6 bases). V was cut by 4 bases and J by 0 bases, with 10 bases left in between. Germline assignment: CDR1 SGHRS and CDR2 YFSETQ. The CDR3 contains 15 residues. The CDR3 DNA is TGCGCCAGCAGCATCACAGGGCCGAACACCGGGGAGCTGTTTTTT. Encoded protein: CASSITGPNTGELFF.

This chain joins TRBV2 and TRBJ1-3; TRBD1 matches 9 bases. The CDR3 consists of 14 residues. The germline CDR1 and CDR2 sequences are SNHLY and FYNNEI. J was trimmed by 5 bases and V by 9 bases; bases with no gene match: 8. The CDR3 sequence: CASRDREDRNTIYF. In DNA form, the CDR3 reads TGTGCCAGTAGGGACAGGGAGGATAGAAACACCATATATTTT. Together with reference TRBV2 and TRBJ1-3, the CDR3 gives the full variable domain: EPEVTQTPSHQVTQMGQEVILRCVPISNHLYFYWYRQILGQKVEFLVSFYNNEISEKSEIFDDQFSVERPDGSNFTLKIRSTKLEDSAMYFCASRDREDRNTIYFGEGSWLTVV.

This clone occurred once. The rearrangement joins TRBV29-1 to TRBJ1-1; possible D gene TRBD1, 6 bases. V was cut by 7 bases and J by 0 bases, with 15 bases left in between. CDR1 SQVTM and CDR2 ANQGSEA come from the germline V gene. This CDR3 has 14 residues. The CDR3 coding sequence is TGCAGCGCCCCCGGAAGGGGGTTGAACACTGAAGCTTTCTTT. Its protein is CSAPGRGLNTEAFF. The entire variable domain, with the rest obtained from reference TRBV29-1 and TRBJ1-1, is as follows: SAVISQKPSRDICQRGTSLTIQCQVDSQVTMMFWYRQQPGQSLTLIATANQGSEATYESGFVIDKFPISRPNLTFSTLTVSNMSPEDSSIYLCSAPGRGLNTEAFFGQGTRLTVV.

The V gene is TRBV7-2, the J gene TRBJ1-4; D is perhaps TRBD1 (5 bases). The CDR3 runs to 16 residues. CDR1 SGHTA and CDR2 FQGNSA come from the germline V gene. V was shortened by 1 base and J by 8 bases, with 17 bases between the two germline ends. The CDR3 region is CASSLDGGFKEEKLFF. In DNA form, the CDR3 reads TGTGCCAGCAGCTTAGATGGGGGTTTCAAGGAGGAAAAACTGTTTTTT.

The rearrangement joins TRBV6-5 to TRBJ1-2; TRBD1 aligns across 10 bases. The CDR3 loop spans 16 amino acids. With V trimmed by 2 bases and J by 3 bases, 6 bases remained unmatched. The germline gives CDR1 MNHEY, CDR2 SVGAGI. CDR3 in DNA: TGTGCCAGCAGTTACGGGATCGGACAGGGGGACTATGGCTACACCTTC. Protein: CASSYGIGQGDYGYTF.

The V call is TRBV7-3, the J call TRBJ2-3; D not resolved. V lost 5 bases and J 0 bases, leaving 12 bases between the germline ends. Germline CDR1 SGHTA, CDR2 FQGTGA. This CDR3 contains 15 residues. CDR3 DNA sequence: TGTGCCAGCAGCGCGACCGTCTTAAGCACAGATACGCAGTATTTT. It is translated as CASSATVLSTDTQYF.

Of note for this clone: The junction shows a germline mismatch at one end, possibly a read error. The chain couples TRBV19 to TRBJ1-4; D is undetermined. Germline values: CDR1 LNHDA, CDR2 SQIVND (reference sequence). CDR3 size: 15 residues. The CDR3 DNA follows: TGTGCCAGTAGTATAGGCCAGCCTAGAGGTGAAAAACTGTTCTTT. Translation: CASSIGQPRGEKLFF.

V usage is TRBV12-3 or TRBV12-4 and J usage is TRBJ1-5; D is uncertain. The V and J ends lost 6 bases and 5 bases respectively, with 11 bases between them. CDR3 length: 13 residues. CDR3 residues: CASSGVGHQPQHF. CDR3 sequence (DNA): TGTGCCAGCAGCGGTGTAGGACATCAGCCCCAGCATTTT.

The V and J genes are TRBV2 and TRBJ2-7; 8 nucleotides match TRBD1. Trimming took 1 base from V and 4 from J; bases not matched to a gene: 3. The germline V gene encodes CDR1 SNHLY and CDR2 FYNNEI. This CDR3 contains 14 residues. The CDR3 DNA follows: TGTGCCAGCAGTGAAGGTAACAGGGGGTACGAGCAGTACTTC. Protein: CASSEGNRGYEQYF.

The V call is TRBV19, the J call TRBJ1-3; tentative D call: TRBD1 (5 bases). CDR1 is LNHDA, CDR2 SQIVND, per germline (reference sequence). Trimming cost V 6 bases and J 0 bases, with 12 bases left between them. The CDR3 is 15 residues long. The DNA for the CDR3 is TGTGCCAGTAGAGGGACGGAAAGCTCTGGAAACACCATATATTTT. Translated: CASRGTESSGNTIYF.

This sequence joins TRBV3-1 (or the pseudogene TRBV3-2) and TRBJ1-6; D is perhaps TRBD1 (5 bases). CDR3 length: 18 residues. Germline values: CDR1 LGHDT, CDR2 YNNKEL (reference sequence). V was clipped by 0 bases and J by 7 bases, with 19 bases between them. The CDR3 is CASSQDPPLTQGNSPLHF. For the CDR3, the DNA is TGTGCCAGCAGCCAAGACCCCCCCCTTACGCAGGGAAATTCACCCCTCCACTTT.

J is TRBJ1-4 and V is TRBV7-9; D remains ambiguous. Germline CDR1 and CDR2: SEHNR and FQNEAQ (reference sequence). The V end was cut by 4 bases, the J end by 8 bases, with 8 bases between. This CDR3 has 12 residues. The CDR3 coding sequence is TGTGCCAGCAGCTCGCCCCTGGAAAAACTGTTTTTT. Protein: CASSSPLEKLFF. Full variable domain (missing parts from reference TRBV7-9 and TRBJ1-4): DTGVSQNPRHKITKRGQNVTFRCDPISEHNRLYWYRQTLGQGPEFLTYFQNEAQLEKSRLLSDRFSAERPKGSFSTLEIQRTEQGDSAMYLCASSSPLEKLFFGSGTQLSVL.